The next 14 T cell receptor beta chains were all read from a single sample in a study of low-dose radiotherapy and immunotherapy resistance in tumors. Time point in this sample: after trial treatment. Indicated treatment: LDRT plus nivolumab, ipilimumab, low-dose cyclophosphamide and aspirin (RACIN trial). Both TCRalpha and TCRbeta chains were reverse transcribed with V-gene-specific primers. TCR amplification involved 20 PCR cycles with a constant-region primer and V-primer adapter. TCRdb processed the reads anew with MiXCR; each CDR3 protein has one entry. Counted here are 60,000 or so distinct CDR3 sequences, about 25% occurring once; the ten biggest clones make up around 6.5%. Specimen: PBMCs, collected after low-dose radiotherapy plus immunotherapy. The receptors were gathered from a male donor with prostate cancer.

In this sample, this clonotype turned up many times. The chain has TRBV15 and TRBJ2-6; 7 bases align to TRBD1. This CDR3 has 18 residues. CDR1 and CDR2 from the germline V gene are LNHNV and YYDKDF (reference sequence). V dropped 2 bases and J dropped 0; count of bases not matched to a gene: 7. CDR3 residues: CATSRPGQSSSGANVLTF. CDR3 in DNA: TGTGCCACCAGCAGACCGGGACAGTCAAGCTCTGGGGCCAACGTCCTGACTTTC.

Concerning this clonotype: The conserved closing phenylalanine or tryptophan is absent in this CDR3, likely reflecting a read error. The V and J genes are TRBV6-2 or TRBV6-3 and TRBJ1-5; D gene uncertain. Per germline, CDR1 MNHEY and CDR2 SVGEGT. This CDR3 comprises 13 residues. V lost 5 bases, J lost 5 bases, and 10 bases lay in between. The DNA of the CDR3 is TGTGCCAGCAGTGAAAATTCCCATCAGCCCCAGCATTTA. Its protein is CASSENSHQPQHL.

There are many counts of this clonotype. The rearrangement joins TRBV12-3 or TRBV12-4 to TRBJ2-3; no definite D call. The CDR3 is 15 residues long. Trimming took off 5 bases at V and 0 bases at J, with 12 bases between the two ends. CDR3: CASSHSGYSTDTQYF. The CDR3 DNA reads as TGTGCCAGCAGTCATAGTGGATATAGCACAGATACGCAGTATTTT.

In this sample, this clonotype turned up many times. The J gene is TRBJ1-1, the V gene TRBV9; a possible D gene is TRBD1 (6 bases). CDR3 length equals 15 residues. Trimming took 3 bases from V and 4 from J, leaving 16 bases between them. Germline loops: CDR1 SGDLS, CDR2 YYNGEE. CDR3 nucleotides: TGTGCCAGCAGCGCCGGAGGGGGGCTGGGCACTGAAGCTTTCTTT. It specifies CASSAGGGLGTEAFF. Supplemented by reference TRBV9 and TRBJ1-1, the full variable domain reads DSGVTQTPKHLITATGQRVTLRCSPRSGDLSVYWYQQSLDQGLQFLIQYYNGEERAKGNILERFSAQQFPDLHSELNLSSLELGDSALYFCASSAGGGLGTEAFFGQGTRLTVV.

The chain employs TRBV18 and TRBJ1-5, with TRBD1 matching 8 bases. This CDR3 spans 14 amino acids. The V gene end was trimmed by 6 bases and the J gene end by 7 bases; junction bases not matched to a gene: 8. CDR1 is KGHSH and CDR2 is LQKENI in the germline V gene. Written as DNA, the CDR3 is TGTGCCAGCTCGCCTAAGACAGGGGCCCAGCCCCAGCATTTT. Translating it yields CASSPKTGAQPQHF.

This clonotype was detected many times. The chain has TRBV27 and TRBJ2-2; 10 bases agree with TRBD2. The trim removed 6 bases at V and 4 bases at J, leaving 2 bases unmatched. In germline, CDR1 is MNHEY, CDR2 SMNVEV (reference sequence). This CDR3 contains 14 residues. CDR3: CASSGLAATGELFF. The CDR3 DNA reads TGTGCCAGCAGCGGACTAGCGGCCACCGGGGAGCTGTTTTTT.

This clonotype was recorded many times. The chain has TRBV7-2 and TRBJ1-5; TRBD1 matches at 10 bases. The V gene end was trimmed by 0 bases and the J gene end by 1 base; junction bases not matched to a gene: 6. The germline gives CDR1 SGHTA, CDR2 FQGNSA. This CDR3 comprises 18 residues. This CDR3 is CASSLASPGQGSNQPQHF. The CDR3 DNA reads TGTGCCAGCAGCTTAGCGTCTCCGGGACAGGGGAGCAATCAGCCCCAGCATTTT.

In its sample, this clonotype was seen many times. This chain links TRBV28 with TRBJ2-7, with 7 bases that match TRBD1. V lost 5 bases to trimming and J lost 2 bases; unmatched junction nucleotides: 9. The germline V gene encodes CDR1 MDHEN and CDR2 SYDVKM. The CDR3 contains 15 residues. The CDR3 DNA follows: TGTGCCAGCAGTACACGGGGACAGCTAGCCTACGAGCAGTACTTC. This gives the protein CASSTRGQLAYEQYF.

In this sample, this clonotype turned up many times. The chain employs TRBV6-1 and TRBJ1-5, with D unresolved. Germline V CDR1 and CDR2: MNHNS, SASEGT. Trimming shortened V by 4 bases and J by 5 bases, and 9 bases separated the two germline ends. This CDR3 is built from 13 residues. CDR3 DNA: TGTGCCAGCAGTGCCAGACGGGATCAGCCCCAGCATTTT. Its protein product is CASSARRDQPQHF.

Only one count was recorded for this clonotype. The junction departs from germline at one end; a sequencing error may be responsible. The V gene is TRBV9, the J gene TRBJ1-2, with 9 bases lining up with TRBD1. Per germline, CDR1 SGDLS and CDR2 YYNGEE. The length of the CDR3 is 14 residues. CDR3 sequence reads: CASSVGGTGNGYSF. CDR3 sequence (DNA): TGTGCCAGCAGCGTAGGGGGGACAGGGAACGGCTACTCCTTC.

The sample holds a few counts of this clonotype. The DNA is left out, because the CDR3 cannot be placed on it with certainty; the CDR3 is given as TCRdb lists it. The chain is built from TRBV6-2 or TRBV6-3 and TRBJ2-2. The CDR3 totals 17 residues, both ends included. Per the germline V gene, CDR1 is MNHEY and CDR2 is SVGEGT. CDR3 amino acids: CASTFSGIGITGELFFF.

This clonotype was counted ten times or more. V and J are TRBV7-2 and TRBJ1-1, with TRBD1 matching over 9 bases. CDR3 length: 15 residues. Germline assignment: CDR1 SGHTA and CDR2 FQGNSA. Trimming at V came to 5 bases and at J to 7 bases, leaving 11 bases not matched to a gene. The CDR3 reads CASSIRRDRAREAFF. The CDR3 DNA reads TGTGCCAGCAGCATACGCCGGGACAGGGCCCGTGAAGCTTTCTTT.

There are many counts of this clonotype. The chain couples TRBV7-2 to TRBJ2-1; 10 nucleotides line up with TRBD2. The ends lost 6 bases at V and 8 bases at J; junction bases unmatched: 10. Per the germline V gene, CDR1 is SGHTA and CDR2 is FQGNSA. This CDR3 comprises 15 residues. Here the CDR3 DNA reads TGTGCCAGCAGTGACCGAGCGGGGGGGGTATATGAGCAGTTCTTC. It codes for CASSDRAGGVYEQFF.

This clonotype came up many times. The chain joins TRBV29-1 to TRBJ2-7, with D unclear. The germline V gene encodes CDR1 SQVTM and CDR2 ANQGSEA. The CDR3 loop spans 13 amino acids. Trimming took 6 bases from V and 2 from J, leaving 14 bases between them. As DNA, the CDR3 is TGCAGCGTGGCCGGCTTCGGGCCCTACGAGCAGTACTTC. The encoded protein is CSVAGFGPYEQYF.